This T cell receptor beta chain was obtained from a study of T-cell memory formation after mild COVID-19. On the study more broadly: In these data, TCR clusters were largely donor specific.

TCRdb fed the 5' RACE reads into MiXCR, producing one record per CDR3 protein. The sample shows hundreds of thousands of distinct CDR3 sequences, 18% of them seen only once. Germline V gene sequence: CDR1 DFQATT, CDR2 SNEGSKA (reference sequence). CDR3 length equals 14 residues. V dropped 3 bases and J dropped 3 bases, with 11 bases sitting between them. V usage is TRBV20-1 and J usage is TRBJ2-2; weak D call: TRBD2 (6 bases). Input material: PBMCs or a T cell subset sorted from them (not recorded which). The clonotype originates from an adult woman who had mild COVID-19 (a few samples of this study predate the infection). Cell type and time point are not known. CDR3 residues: CSASFGGDTGELFF. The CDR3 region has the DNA TGCAGTGCTAGTTTCGGGGGTGACACCGGGGAGCTGTTTTTT.